The TCR beta chain described here comes from a study of control samples from healthy donors and cancer patients. Clones were read by immunoSEQ multiplex PCR, and TCRdb kept only the in-frame ones, dropping some. The repertoire has over 150,000 clones, about 90% of them found once; the top ten carry 2%. The V and J ends lost 4 bases and 1 base respectively, with 14 bases between them. CDR3 size: 16 residues. Germline CDR1 MNHEY, CDR2 SMNVEV (reference sequence). Source material: blood. The chain combines TRBV27 with TRBJ2-1, with D perhaps TRBD2 (6 bases). This receptor was obtained from a woman aged 40 to 50 in good health. The chain's CDR3 is CASSSPGLESYNEQFF. The CDR3 nucleotides are TGTGCCAGCAGTTCCCCGGGACTCGAGTCCTACAATGAGCAGTTCTTC.